This T cell receptor (beta chain) came from a study of blood T cell repertoires in COVID-19. Study in general: The study drew acute and convalescent COVID-19 samples from the United States, Italy and Spain. PBMCs, B-cell-depleted T cells, or T cells provided the cDNA or gDNA that made up the material.

Each participant's cohort was designated according to participant-reported clinical history. This clone was seen only a few times. Sequenced by immunoSEQ multiplex PCR; TCRdb stores in-frame clones only, minus some. The repertoire holds about 440,000 clones, with 70% to 90% as singletons. The sequenced sample was PBMCs or T cells enriched from blood (not recorded which). This receptor was taken from a woman aged 18-29 years with acute COVID-19.

The CDR3 region has the DNA TGTGCCAGCAGCTTACAGGGTAGACCAAGCACAGATACGCAGTATTTT. This gives the protein CASSLQGRPSTDTQYF. The V and J genes are TRBV7-3 and TRBJ2-3; a possible D gene is TRBD1 (5 bases). Germline CDR1 is SGHTA and CDR2 is FQGTGA. There are 16 residues in the CDR3. The V end lost 2 bases, the J end lost 0 bases, and 12 bases lay between the germline ends.